The sequence of this T cell receptor (beta chain) was determined in a study of identical twins. General study results and limits: High-abundance cord blood beta clonotypes had fewer insertions; memory repertoires showed none. Cross-sectional statistics underpinned the conclusions; the same donors were not followed.

This clonotype appeared many times. No antigen is known for it. Template switching (which added a universal primer site) was used, and cDNA carried unique molecular identifiers. TCRdb re-called the 5' RACE reads with MiXCR, one entry per CDR3 protein. The data show 250,000 or so distinct CDR3 sequences, approximately 7.8% seen once. Trimming stripped 4 bases from V and 8 bases from J, with 7 bases between. The length of the CDR3 is 11 residues. These data also featured in a second study, about yellow fever vaccine responses in identical twins.

The chain joins TRBV12-3 or TRBV12-4 to TRBJ2-3, with D perhaps TRBD2 (6 bases). The sample consisted of CD8+ T cells sorted from blood. This receptor was identified in a woman aged 18-29 years in good health. The CDR3 sequence is CASSSGGTQYF. CDR3 nucleotides: TGTGCCAGCAGTTCCGGGGGTACGCAGTATTTT.